This entry concerns a single TCR beta chain. Its antigen remains unidentified. The sample originates from a study of T cell responses to AZD1222 COVID-19 vaccine. Overall study results and limits: Unmutated regions of variants are reportedly targeted by nearly half of spike-specific TCRs. Repertoire sampling was restricted to post-peak T cell response timepoints. Breadth and depth of Spike-specific TCRs rose after two AZD1222 doses.

Clones were sequenced by immunoSEQ multiplex PCR, and TCRdb holds only the in-frame ones, with some missing. The table shows approximately 110,000 clones, with 70% to 90% occurring only once. V lost 8 bases and J 0 bases, leaving 16 bases between the germline ends. Germline lookup yields CDR1 MNHNS and CDR2 SASEGT. The CDR3 runs 15 residues. The source material was peripheral blood, sampled on day 0 of AZD1222 vaccination. This sequence originates from an adult in good health. The chain has TRBV6-1 and TRBJ1-1, with a possible D match to TRBD1 (5 bases). Here the CDR3 DNA reads TGTGCCAGCCGCGAATCGGGGGGAATGAACACTGAAGCTTTCTTT. Its translation: CASRESGGMNTEAFF.